Below, 4 T cell receptor beta chains from the same sample are listed, as sequenced in a study of regulatory T cells in long-lasting Graves disease. As to time point: persistent/refractory GD, antithyroid drugs over 5 years with positive TRAb. After RNA was extracted from PBMCs, the TCR library was made from it. Library construction for TCR beta used iRepertoire HTBI primers and Arm-PCR of CDR3 regions. MiXCR, applied by TCRdb to the multiplex PCR reads, yields one record per CDR3 protein. The sample shows about 470,000 distinct CDR3 sequences, less than 25% of them seen only once. The sample here was peripheral blood mononuclear cells (PBMCs), taken when the disease was refractory, from a patient treated with antithyroid drugs. All receptors come from a female donor with Graves disease.

The table lists this clonotype with many counts. The chain is built from TRBV20-1 and TRBJ2-7; TRBD2 is a possible D gene (6 bases). Germline-derived CDR1 and CDR2 are DFQATT and SNEGSKA (reference sequence). The CDR3 covers 14 residues. V was clipped by 3 bases and J by 7 bases, with 19 bases between them. The DNA for the CDR3 is TGCAGTGCTAGGACTAGGACTTCCGTTTGGGAGCAGTACTTC. The encoded protein is CSARTRTSVWEQYF.

This clonotype was counted a few times. The chain has TRBV28 and TRBJ2-7, with 9 positions matching TRBD1. CDR3 length equals 15 residues. With 5 bases clipped from V and 7 bases from J, the junction kept 12 bases outside the gene matches. CDR1 and CDR2 (germline): MDHEN, SYDVKM. The CDR3 nucleotides are TGTGCCAGCAGTCAAACAGGGGGCGCCTTGACGGAGCAGTACTTC. Translated: CASSQTGGALTEQYF.

The chain joins TRBV2 to TRBJ2-3, with D perhaps matching TRBD1 or TRBD2 (5 bases each). Germline-derived CDR1 and CDR2 are SNHLY and FYNNEI. V lost 8 bases and J 5 bases, leaving 14 bases between the germline ends. CDR3 length: 13 amino acids. The CDR3 DNA sequence: TGTGCCAGCCGGGACCAGCGACTAGATACGCAGTATTTT. Protein product: CASRDQRLDTQYF.

Ten or more counts support this clonotype. The chain recombines TRBV28 with TRBJ1-1; the D is unclear. The V end was cut by 8 bases, the J end by 1 base, with 8 bases between. The germline V gene encodes CDR1 MDHEN and CDR2 SYDVKM. There are 12 residues in the CDR3. DNA for the CDR3: TGTGCCAGCTTCTCAGGGAACACTGAAGCTTTCTTT. It codes for CASFSGNTEAFF.